This T cell receptor beta chain emerged from a study of cytomegalovirus exposure and HLA in healthy donors. General study points: According to the study, around 150 TCR beta chains were cytomegalovirus-associated. A classifier reportedly called cytomegalovirus status with high sensitivity and specificity. Under in vitro conditions, a few CMV-associated chains were confirmed as specific for CMV antigens.

The donors were in the approximately 120-subject validation cohort, distinct from the approximately 700-subject first cohort. Germline V gene sequence: CDR1 SGHTA, CDR2 FQGNSA. CDR3 size: 14 residues. With V trimmed by 3 bases and J by 5 bases, 3 bases remained unmatched. Data came from immunoSEQ multiplex PCR; TCRdb stores just in-frame clones and leaves some out. The sample carries approximately 72,000 clones, around 94% recorded once. With regard to this clone: Antigen unknown.

This clonotype was sampled from a woman aged 18-35 years in good health and CMV-seronegative. The material sequenced was PBMCs. The chain has TRBV7-2 and TRBJ1-4, with 7 bases aligning to TRBD1. The CDR3 region has the DNA TGTGCCAGCAGCTTCGGGACAGAGAATGAAAAACTGTTTTTT. This encodes CASSFGTENEKLFF.